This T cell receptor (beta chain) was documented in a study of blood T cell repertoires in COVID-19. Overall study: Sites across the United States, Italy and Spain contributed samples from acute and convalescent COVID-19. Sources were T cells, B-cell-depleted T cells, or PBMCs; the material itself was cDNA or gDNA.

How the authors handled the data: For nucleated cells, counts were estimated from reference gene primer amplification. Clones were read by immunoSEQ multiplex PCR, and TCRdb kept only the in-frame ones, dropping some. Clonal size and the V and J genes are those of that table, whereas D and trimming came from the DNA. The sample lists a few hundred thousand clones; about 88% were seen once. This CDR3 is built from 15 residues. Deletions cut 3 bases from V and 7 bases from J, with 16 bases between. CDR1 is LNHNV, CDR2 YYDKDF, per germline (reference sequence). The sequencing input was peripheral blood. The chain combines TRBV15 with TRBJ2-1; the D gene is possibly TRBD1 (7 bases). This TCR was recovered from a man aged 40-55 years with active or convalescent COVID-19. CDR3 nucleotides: TGTGCCACCAGCAGCCTACAGGGGACTGGGAATGAGCAGTTCTTC. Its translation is CATSSLQGTGNEQFF.